This T cell receptor (beta chain) was observed in a study of blood T cell repertoires in COVID-19. Study information: The United States, Italy and Spain were the sources of the acute and convalescent COVID-19 samples.

V was pared by 6 bases and J by 6 bases, with 7 bases of the junction left unmatched. Germline-derived CDR1 and CDR2 are SEHNR and FQNEAQ (reference sequence). The length of the CDR3 is 14 residues. Here immunoSEQ multiplex PCR was the method, and the copy in TCRdb shows in-frame clones only, minus some. Of some 200,000 clones in the sample, approximately 80% are singletons; the top ten hold 0.9% to 0.95%. The sequenced sample was peripheral blood. The source is a man in his sixties with COVID-19, enrolled during active disease. The chain combines TRBV7-9 with TRBJ1-1, with 10 nucleotides matching TRBD1. CDR3 residues: CASREPGQGPEAFF. The CDR3 nucleotides are TGTGCCAGCAGAGAACCGGGACAGGGGCCTGAAGCTTTCTTT.